These T cell receptor beta chains were read from a single sample in a study of OX40 agonist ivuxolimab in advanced cancers. Generated by immunoSEQ multiplex PCR, the TCRdb table keeps only in-frame clones and is missing some. The table shows about 46,000 clones, with approximately 90% occurring only once. The sequencing used CD4+ or CD8+ T cells sorted from blood, collected in a trial of the OX40 agonist ivuxolimab. The receptor source for this set is an adult with an advanced solid tumor such as melanoma, head and neck, liver or kidney cancer. The CDR3 runs from the conserved cysteine through the conserved F or W. A D gene is named only where the DNA matches it firmly. Size values are once, few and many counts, or a class for expanded clones, and some rows have none.

CDR3nt	CDR3aa	v_gene	j_gene	abundance	d_gene
TGTGCCAGCAGTTGGGGGGACAGCATCATAGATACGCAGTATTTT	CASSWGDSIIDTQYF	TRBV6-5	TRBJ2-3	once	.
TGTGCCAGCAGCTTAGCCCCCCTGACAGGGGGCCACGCAGATACGCAGTATTTT	CASSLAPLTGGHADTQYF	TRBV7-9	TRBJ2-3	.	TRBD1
TGTGCCAGCAGCTCCCTAGACGGTCCCACAGATACGCAGTATTTT	CASSSLDGPTDTQYF	TRBV7-9	TRBJ2-3	.	.
TGTGCCAGCAGCCCACCGGACAGGGACTGGGATACGCAGTATTTT	CASSPPDRDWDTQYF	TRBV7-6	TRBJ2-3	.	TRBD1
TGTGCCTGGAGGGCCTCCGCTGGAAACACCATATATTTT	CAWRASAGNTIYF	TRBV30	TRBJ1-3	once	.
TGTGCCACCGGCACCCGAGACAGGTCCTACGAGCAGTACTTC	CATGTRDRSYEQYF	TRBV28	TRBJ2-7	.	.
TGCGCCAGCAGCTTGGGCTCTAGACAGGGTATGAACACTGAAGCTTTCTTT	CASSLGSRQGMNTEAFF	TRBV5-1	TRBJ1-1	.	TRBD1
TGTGCCAGCAGCTATCTCAGCGGGTACAATGAGCAGTTCTTC	CASSYLSGYNEQFF	TRBV7-9	TRBJ2-1	.	.
TGTGCCAGCAGCGTAGAAGGGAGTCCCTATAATTCACCCCTCCACTTT	CASSVEGSPYNSPLHF	TRBV9	TRBJ1-6	.	.
TGTGCCAGCAGCCTAGGGACAGGGCTAAACATTCAGTACTTC	CASSLGTGLNIQYF	TRBV5-6	TRBJ2-4	few	TRBD1
TGCGCCAGCAGCCCCAAGACCGGACAGGGGGCAGATACGCAGTATTTT	CASSPKTGQGADTQYF	TRBV4-1	TRBJ2-3	.	TRBD1